Listed here are 21 T cell receptor beta chains from one sample, sequenced in a study of T cell responses to AZD1222 COVID-19 vaccine. Measured with immunoSEQ multiplex PCR; TCRdb has only the in-frame clones, and not every one. Here the sample spans about 200,000 clones, more than 80% being singletons. This specimen was peripheral blood, taken 28 days after the second dose of the MenACWY control vaccine. These receptors all stem from an adult who received the MenACWY meningococcal vaccine as a control.

The chain uses TRBV7-9 and TRBJ1-2; D uncertain. Germline lookup yields CDR1 SEHNR and CDR2 FQNEAQ (reference sequence). The CDR3 covers 13 residues. V dropped 6 bases and J dropped 2 bases, with 10 bases sitting between them. The CDR3 nucleotides read TGTGCCAGCAGAGACAATCGGAACTATGGCTACACCTTC. Protein: CASRDNRNYGYTF. The full variable domain, rest sourced from reference TRBV7-9 and TRBJ1-2, is DTGVSQNPRHKITKRGQNVTFRCDPISEHNRLYWYRQTLGQGPEFLTYFQNEAQLEKSRLLSDRFSAERPKGSFSTLEIQRTEQGDSAMYLCASRDNRNYGYTFGSGTRLTVV.

The chain is built from TRBV7-2 and TRBJ1-3; TRBD1 might be the D (5 bases). Germline V gene lookup returns CDR1 SGHTA and CDR2 FQGNSA. The CDR3 extends over 14 amino acids. V was pared by 0 bases and J by 2 bases, with 5 bases between. The CDR3 region is CASSLATAGNTIYF. The DNA of the CDR3 is TGTGCCAGCAGCTTAGCGACAGCTGGAAACACCATATATTTT.

This chain uses TRBV5-4 with TRBJ1-2, with a weak D call TRBD1 (5 bases). Trimming stripped 4 bases from V and 0 bases from J, with 10 bases between. Germline V lookup: CDR1 SGHNT, CDR2 YYREEE (reference sequence). The CDR3 contains 14 residues. The CDR3 loop is CASSVGTANYGYTF. CDR3 DNA: TGTGCCAGCAGCGTAGGGACGGCTAACTATGGCTACACCTTC.

The chain carries TRBV7-2 and TRBJ2-3; 7 bases fit TRBD2. Germline CDR1 reads SGHTA; CDR2 reads FQGNSA. The CDR3 runs 16 residues. The V and J ends lost 1 base and 2 bases, in that order; junction bases with no gene match: 6. For the CDR3, the DNA is TGTGCCAGCAGCTTAGAGGCGGGAGCCGTCACAGATACGCAGTATTTT. Protein: CASSLEAGAVTDTQYF.

This chain links TRBV9 with TRBJ2-1; TRBD2 matches 8 bases. The CDR3 loop spans 14 amino acids. With V trimmed by 0 bases and J by 8 bases, 4 bases remained unmatched. The germline V gene encodes CDR1 SGDLS and CDR2 YYNGEE. The CDR3 loop reads CASSVGTAGDEQFF. The CDR3 DNA reads TGTGCCAGCAGCGTAGGTACAGCGGGAGATGAGCAGTTCTTC.

A remark on this clone: Other DNA sequences in the same sample also yield this CDR3. This chain links TRBV28 with TRBJ1-5; no clear D. Germline lookup yields CDR1 MDHEN and CDR2 SYDVKM. V lost 2 bases, J lost 0 bases, and 2 bases lay in between. This CDR3 is 13 amino acids long. CDR3 protein: CASSLDSNQPQHF. For the CDR3, the DNA is TGTGCCAGCAGTTTAGATAGCAATCAGCCCCAGCATTTT.

The chain employs TRBV6-5 and TRBJ2-7, with D hard to call. With 3 bases removed from V and 7 bases from J, the gap between germline ends came to 10 bases. From germline, CDR1 is MNHEY and CDR2 SVGAGI. The CDR3 sequence is 12 residues long. CDR3 loop: CASSYLGLEQYF. DNA for the CDR3: TGTGCCAGCAGTTATCTAGGGCTAGAGCAGTACTTC.

V usage is TRBV19 and J usage is TRBJ2-2, with TRBD1 identical over 9 bases. The CDR3 covers 14 residues. The V gene's germline CDR1 is LNHDA and CDR2 SQIVND (reference sequence). With 10 bases clipped from V and 6 bases from J, the junction kept 9 bases outside the gene matches. CDR3 DNA: TGTGCCACCTCGGACAGGGGTGGGGCCGGGGAGCTGTTTTTT. Encoded protein: CATSDRGGAGELFF.

The chain has TRBV7-3 and TRBJ1-3; 7 bases align to TRBD1. V was pared by 5 bases and J by 6 bases, with 10 bases of the junction left unmatched. The CDR3 is 15 residues long. Germline assignment: CDR1 SGHTA and CDR2 FQGTGA. DNA of the CDR3: TGTGCCAGCAGCGACCGCACAGGGGAGCCAAACACCATATATTTT. Its translation is CASSDRTGEPNTIYF. Complete variable domain (other parts from reference TRBV7-3 and TRBJ1-3): GAGVSQTPSNKVTEKGKYVELRCDPISGHTALYWYRQSLGQGPEFLIYFQGTGAADDSGLPNDRFFAVRPEGSVSTLKIQRTERGDSAVYLCASSDRTGEPNTIYFGEGSWLTVV.

The chain employs TRBV4-1 and TRBJ2-5; TRBD1 agrees at 11 bases. CDR3 length: 18 residues. After removal of 3 bases from V and 2 bases from J, the junction contained 11 bases not matched to a gene. The germline V gene encodes CDR1 MGHRA and CDR2 YSYEKL. CDR3 residues: CASSQNPPGTGGQETQYF. The DNA of the CDR3 is TGCGCCAGCAGCCAGAACCCCCCGGGGACAGGGGGACAAGAGACCCAGTACTTC.

This clone occurred once. This chain links TRBV20-1 with TRBJ2-5; D not certain. The CDR3 spans 11 residues. V was pared by 2 bases and J by 2 bases, with 3 bases between. From germline, CDR1 is DFQATT and CDR2 SNEGSKA (reference sequence). CDR3 protein: CSARRQETQYF. The CDR3 nucleotides are TGCAGTGCTAGACGTCAAGAGACCCAGTACTTC.

J is TRBJ2-7 and V is TRBV28, with 8 bases fitting TRBD1. Germline V gene data show CDR1 as MDHEN and CDR2 as SYDVKM. V lost 5 bases to trimming and J lost 12 bases; unmatched junction nucleotides: 15. The CDR3 length is 14 residues. The CDR3 DNA reads as TGTGCCAGCAGTGCCCCCGGGACAGGAGTACTTGGGTACTTC. Its translation: CASSAPGTGVLGYF.

This rearrangement joins TRBV7-2 to TRBJ2-3; 12 bases align to TRBD2. J was trimmed by 5 bases and V by 5 bases; bases with no gene match: 8. The V gene's germline CDR1 is SGHTA and CDR2 FQGNSA. The CDR3 sequence is 16 residues long. The CDR3 here is CASSPGLAGLRDTQYF. For the CDR3, the DNA is TGTGCCAGCAGCCCGGGACTAGCGGGCCTAAGAGATACGCAGTATTTT. The full variable domain, completed using reference TRBV7-2 and TRBJ2-3, is GAGVSQSPSNKVTEKGKDVELRCDPISGHTALYWYRQSLGQGLEFLIYFQGNSAPDKSGLPSDRFSAERTGGSVSTLTIQRTQQEDSAVYLCASSPGLAGLRDTQYFGPGTRLTVL.

The chain employs TRBV19 and TRBJ2-1; D might be TRBD2 (6 bases). Deletions cut 8 bases from V and 8 bases from J, with 16 bases between. CDR3 length equals 13 residues. Germline lookup yields CDR1 LNHDA and CDR2 SQIVND (reference sequence). The CDR3 loop is CASAPLSSDEQFF. CDR3 DNA: TGTGCCAGTGCCCCCCTATCTAGCGATGAGCAGTTCTTC. The full variable domain, in which reference TRBV19 and TRBJ2-1 provide the parts outside the CDR3, is DGGITQSPKYLFRKEGQNVTLSCEQNLNHDAMYWYRQDPGQGLRLIYYSQIVNDFQKGDIAEGYSVSREKKESFPLTVTSAQKNPTAFYLCASAPLSSDEQFFGPGTRLTVL.

This clone showed up just once. The V call is TRBV20-1, the J call TRBJ1-4, with 9 bases fitting TRBD1. The length of the CDR3 is 11 residues. The V segment lost 7 bases and the J segment 6 bases; nucleotides outside the gene matches: 0. Germline CDR1 is DFQATT and CDR2 is SNEGSKA (reference sequence). This CDR3 is CSGQGDEKLFF. CDR3 coding DNA: TGCAGTGGACAGGGGGATGAAAAACTGTTTTTT.

DNA of the CDR3: TGCAGCGTTACGGGACAGGGGAAGAGTGGCTACACCTTC. It translates to CSVTGQGKSGYTF. The V and J genes are TRBV29-1 and TRBJ1-2; 10 positions match TRBD1. With 5 bases clipped from V and 7 bases from J, the junction kept 7 bases outside the gene matches. There are 13 residues in the CDR3. Germline CDR1 is SQVTM and CDR2 is ANQGSEA.

The genes are TRBV11-2 and TRBJ1-1; no reliable D call. Germline CDR1 reads SGHAT; CDR2 reads FQNNGV. The CDR3 has 14 amino acids. Deletions cut 10 bases from V and 3 bases from J, with 18 bases between. CDR3 sequence (DNA): TGTGCCACCCACCGAGGACGGCGGGACACTGAAGCTTTCTTT. This gives the protein CATHRGRRDTEAFF.

The sample holds one count of this clone. V and J are TRBV5-6 and TRBJ1-6, with D possibly being TRBD1 (5 bases). The CDR3 length is 14 residues. The germline V gene has CDR1 SGHDT and CDR2 YYEEEE. Trimming left V 6 bases short and J 4 bases short, with 11 bases between. DNA of the CDR3: TGTGCCAGCACCCCTACAGGTTATAATTCACCCCTCCACTTT. This sequence encodes CASTPTGYNSPLHF.

This rearrangement joins TRBV18 to TRBJ1-2; no reliable D call. V dropped 3 bases and J dropped 4 bases, with 12 bases sitting between them. CDR3 size: 14 residues. Germline assignment: CDR1 KGHSH and CDR2 LQKENI. DNA of the CDR3: TGTGCCAGCTCACCTCAGCGCGGGCTCTATGGCTACACCTTC. It is translated as CASSPQRGLYGYTF.

The chain has TRBV30 and TRBJ2-1, with a tentative D call TRBD1 (5 bases). This CDR3 comprises 14 residues. Deletions cut 4 bases from V and 4 bases from J, with 14 bases between. CDR1 is GTSNPN, CDR2 SVGIG, per germline (reference sequence). For the CDR3, the DNA is TGTGCCTGGACGGTAAGGGGATTTTACAATGAGCAGTTCTTC. Protein: CAWTVRGFYNEQFF.

V gene TRBV5-6 combines with J gene TRBJ1-5; TRBD1 is a possible D gene (5 bases). The CDR3 has 14 amino acids. With 4 bases removed from V and 5 bases from J, the gap between germline ends came to 13 bases. Germline CDR1 and CDR2: SGHDT and YYEEEE. Written as DNA, the CDR3 is TGTGCCAGCAGCCAGGGACTGCCCCATCAGCCCCAGCATTTT. Amino acids: CASSQGLPHQPQHF. The entire variable domain, with the rest obtained from reference TRBV5-6 and TRBJ1-5, is as follows: DAGVTQSPTHLIKTRGQQVTLRCSPKSGHDTVSWYQQALGQGPQFIFQYYEEEERQRGNFPDRFSGHQFPNYSSELNVNALLLGDSALYLCASSQGLPHQPQHFGDGTRLSIL.